This is a list of T cell receptor beta chains from one sample in a study of blood T cell repertoires in COVID-19. Generated by immunoSEQ multiplex PCR, the TCRdb table keeps only in-frame clones and is missing some. Of around 320,000 clones in the sample, approximately 88% are singletons; the top ten hold more than 6.5%. Sequencing used peripheral blood. Every receptor here comes from a woman aged 30 to 39 who had recovered from COVID-19. Both conserved end residues are trimmed from each CDR3. Expanded clones are given a class, and other clones once, few, many or no size at all.

TRBV10-1	TRBJ2-2	-	14	ASRRIWTSNTGELF
TRBV6-5	TRBJ2-7	-	14	ASSYSNTAPYYEQY
TRBV7-8	TRBJ1-5	-	15	ASSATGAGYGNQPQH
TRBV12-3/TRBV12-4	TRBJ1-1	-	10	ASSVLGTEAF
TRBV3-1/TRBV3-2	TRBJ2-7	-	12	ASSPTTGVTEQY
TRBV3-1/TRBV3-2	TRBJ2-7	few	13	ASSHPGLAGDEQY
TRBV5-1	TRBJ2-5	-	14	ASSLTPVQGAETQY
TRBV28	TRBJ1-5	-	16	ASSSDPRRGRSGQPQH
TRBV12-3/TRBV12-4	TRBJ2-3	-	10	ASSSGPDTQY
TRBV9	TRBJ2-1	few	15	ASSLYPLAASYNEQF
TRBV28	TRBJ1-5	-	14	ASSFPGWDSNQPQH
TRBV28	TRBJ1-5	once	12	ASRPRHPGQPQH
TRBV28	TRBJ2-5	-	13	ASSSPTGPGETQY
TRBV7-3	TRBJ1-1	-	12	ASSFAGQGSEAF
TRBV4-1	TRBJ1-1	-	15	ASSYKDGNLENTEAF
TRBV10-1	TRBJ1-5	few	11	ASRAAGNQPQH
TRBV28	TRBJ2-5	-	13	ASSLGQGLTETQY
TRBV28	TRBJ1-5	-	12	ASSPYRGNQPQH
TRBV4-1	TRBJ1-2	-	19	ASSHPLLGRLGGRTLYGYT
TRBV29-1	TRBJ2-3	-	12	SVDSAGGIDTQY
TRBV5-5	TRBJ2-3	-	13	ASSRLASGTDTQY
TRBV6-5	TRBJ1-1	-	10	ASRDYREEAF
TRBV7-6	TRBJ1-3	-	13	ASSSGGASGNTIY
TRBV7-2	TRBJ2-3	-	11	ASSKQGTDTQY
TRBV6-2/TRBV6-3	TRBJ1-1	-	14	ASSTMQGSWGTEAF
TRBV6-2/TRBV6-3	TRBJ2-1	-	13	ASSKGQGDYNEQF
TRBV29-1	TRBJ2-4	-	9	SADDSNIQY
TRBV19	TRBJ2-7	-	12	ASSMGTGNYEQY
TRBV7-7	TRBJ2-5	-	12	ASSLTSGGETQY
TRBV28	TRBJ1-1	-	13	ASSEPTGMNTEAF
TRBV28	TRBJ1-2	few	10	ASSLAGYGYT
TRBV5-1	TRBJ2-1	-	15	ASSTSTGGWESNEQF
TRBV27	TRBJ1-4	-	11	ASSPTENEKLF
TRBV3-1/TRBV3-2	TRBJ1-2	-	12	ASSQEQGTYGYT
TRBV18	TRBJ1-3	-	12	ATPGEPSGNTIY
TRBV9	TRBJ2-2	-	13	ASSTRQWNTGELF
TRBV28	TRBJ1-3	-	12	ASSFWEGRNTIY
TRBV5-1	TRBJ1-2	-	12	ASSFASGNYGYT
TRBV30	TRBJ2-7	-	13	AWSEQGPSSYEQY
TRBV19	TRBJ2-7	once	13	ASSEDRAVGYEQY
TRBV7-7	TRBJ1-6	-	11	ASSQGQNSPLH
TRBV4-2	TRBJ1-3	-	17	ASSQDPINRGPSGNTIY
TRBV19	TRBJ2-7	-	11	ASSIKAGVEQY
TRBV5-4	TRBJ2-1	-	15	ASSRMKAGVSYNEQF
TRBV3-1/TRBV3-2	TRBJ1-1	-	14	ASSQGTGGAGTEAF
TRBV7-9	TRBJ2-7	-	13	ASSPGGGRGHEQY
TRBV5-1	TRBJ1-2	-	13	ASSLRRMGLYGYT
TRBV3-1/TRBV3-2	TRBJ1-5	-	14	ASSQGLRVGNQPQH